This T cell receptor (beta chain) appears in the sequencing data of a study of blood T cell repertoires in COVID-19. About the research overall: The study drew acute and convalescent COVID-19 samples from the United States, Italy and Spain. Nucleic acid was either cDNA or gDNA, and it came from T cells, B-cell-depleted T cells, or PBMCs.

In the original processing: Researchers report that nucleated cell counts were estimated from reference gene primer amplification. Sequencing used immunoSEQ multiplex PCR; TCRdb keeps in-frame clones, though not all of them. From that table come the V and J calls and clone size; the DNA was used to work out D and trimming. Of about 88,000 clones listed, roughly 87% are singletons. The germline V gene encodes CDR1 SSHAT and CDR2 FNYEAQ (reference sequence). The CDR3 runs to 16 residues. The J segment lost 7 bases and the V segment lost 5 bases, leaving 15 bases of the junction unmatched. The chain has TRBV7-7 and TRBJ2-5; TRBD2 agrees at 8 bases. This TCR was sampled from a male donor with acute or convalescent COVID-19. The sample was peripheral blood. DNA for the CDR3: TGTGCCAGCAGCCCTCCCCGACTAGCGATGGAGGGGACCCAGTACTTC. Protein product: CASSPPRLAMEGTQYF.